These 15 T cell receptor beta chains share one sample of origin, sequenced in a study of shared clonotypes between healthy human individuals. Profiling relied on immunoSEQ multiplex PCR, and the TCRdb table lists in-frame clones only, not all of them. The sample has around 1.6 million clones, approximately 98% seen once. Sequencing input: naive CD4+ T cells sorted from blood. This sample's subset: CD45RA+ positively selected. These TCRs come from a man under 40 in good health.

The CDR3 nucleotides are TGTGCCATCAGTGGGACAGCCTCCTACAATGAGCAGTTCTTC. Residues: CAISGTASYNEQFF. This rearrangement joins TRBV10-3 to TRBJ2-1; the D gene is possibly TRBD1 (6 bases). This CDR3 contains 14 residues. The V gene lost 4 bases and the J gene lost 0 bases, with 7 bases spanning the gap. The germline V gene encodes CDR1 ENHRY and CDR2 SYGVKD.

In this sample, this clone turned up once. V usage is TRBV28 and J usage is TRBJ1-1; no definite D call. V shed 6 bases and J shed 7 bases, with 21 bases lying between them. The germline CDR1 and CDR2 sequences are MDHEN and SYDVKM. CDR3 size: 15 residues. The CDR3 nucleotides read TGTGCCAGCAGCCCCACGGGTGGGCAGATAATTGAAGCTTTCTTT. Amino acid sequence: CASSPTGGQIIEAFF.

V gene TRBV7-3 combines with J gene TRBJ1-1; tentatively, D is TRBD1 (5 bases). V was clipped by 5 bases and J by 0 bases, with 19 bases between them. This CDR3 contains 17 residues. Germline assignment: CDR1 SGHTA and CDR2 FQGTGA. The CDR3: CASSPHIGGMVNTEAFF. CDR3 coding DNA: TGTGCCAGCAGCCCCCACATCGGGGGAATGGTGAACACTGAAGCTTTCTTT.

The chain joins TRBV4-3 to TRBJ2-1; 7 bases fit TRBD1. Germline CDR1 reads LGHNA; CDR2 reads YSLEER. The CDR3 has 13 residues. After removal of 1 base from V and 9 bases from J, the junction contained 3 bases not matched to a gene. Here the CDR3 reads CASSQGTGREQFF. The CDR3, as DNA: TGCGCCAGCAGCCAAGGGACAGGTCGTGAGCAGTTCTTC.

The rearrangement joins TRBV18 to TRBJ2-5, with no clear D. This CDR3 is 13 amino acids long. V gave up 3 bases and J gave up 2 bases, with 7 bases separating them. From germline, CDR1 is KGHSH and CDR2 LQKENI. For the CDR3, the DNA is TGTGCCAGCTCACCCTTACTGCAAGAGACCCAGTACTTC. It specifies CASSPLLQETQYF.

V usage is TRBV20-1 and J usage is TRBJ2-3, with D unclear. The CDR3 is 11 residues long. Germline CDR1 is DFQATT and CDR2 is SNEGSKA (reference sequence). Trimming took off 3 bases at V and 6 bases at J, with 7 bases between the two ends. In nucleotides, the CDR3 is TGCAGTGCTAGCACGGAGGATACGCAGTATTTT. Amino acid sequence: CSASTEDTQYF.

V gene TRBV6-1 combines with J gene TRBJ1-1; D gene ambiguous. The CDR3 has 13 amino acids. Trimming took 8 bases from V and 4 from J, leaving 14 bases between them. The germline V gene encodes CDR1 MNHNS and CDR2 SASEGT. CDR3 coding DNA: TGTGCCAGCGCCTTTTGGGGAGGCACTGAAGCTTTCTTT. Translating it yields CASAFWGGTEAFF.

CDR3 sequence (DNA): TGTGCCACCTCTGGATGGGAGATACGCTCAGGTGTGCAGTTCTTC. It is translated as CATSGWEIRSGVQFF. V is TRBV27 and J is TRBJ2-1; D may be TRBD2 (5 bases). CDR3 length: 15 residues. Germline V gene data show CDR1 as MNHEY and CDR2 as SMNVEV (reference sequence). V lost 10 bases, J lost 12 bases, and 28 bases lay in between.

The V gene is TRBV7-9, the J gene TRBJ1-1; D gene uncertain. Germline values: CDR1 SEHNR, CDR2 FQNEAQ (reference sequence). The V gene lost 1 base and the J gene lost 7 bases, with 13 bases spanning the gap. The CDR3 is 14 residues long. This chain's CDR3 is CASSLGGPGVEAFF. The CDR3 bases are TGTGCCAGCAGCTTAGGGGGTCCCGGAGTTGAAGCTTTCTTT.

This chain joins TRBV6-1 and TRBJ1-2, with a tentative D call TRBD1 (5 bases). The CDR3 consists of 13 residues. V lost 11 bases to trimming and J lost 8 bases, with 21 bases between them. Germline values: CDR1 MNHNS, CDR2 SASEGT. The CDR3 protein is CARRFMGDGGYTF. CDR3 nucleotide sequence: TGTGCCCGCCGCTTTATGGGGGATGGGGGCTACACCTTC.

The V and J genes are TRBV6-1 and TRBJ2-7, with D perhaps TRBD1 (5 bases). The germline CDR1 and CDR2 sequences are MNHNS and SASEGT. The ends were cut back, 4 bases at V and 5 bases at J, with 18 bases in the middle. The CDR3 is 15 amino acids. The CDR3 reads CASSVGHADDNEQYF. The CDR3 DNA reads TGTGCCAGCAGTGTAGGACACGCAGATGACAACGAGCAGTACTTC.

On this clone itself: Other DNA sequences of this sample code for an identical CDR3. The chain employs TRBV10-1 and TRBJ2-1; D is unresolved. With 3 bases removed from V and 2 bases from J, the gap between germline ends came to 5 bases. This CDR3 spans 13 amino acids. Germline V gene data show CDR1 as WNHNN and CDR2 as SYGVQD (reference sequence). This CDR3 is CASSESPYNEQFF. The CDR3 nucleotides read TGCGCCAGCAGTGAAAGCCCCTACAATGAGCAGTTCTTC.

A word on this clone: Germline is not matched at one junction end, which may reflect a read error. The CDR3 nucleotides are TGTGCTAGCAGCCCCACTAGTGGACTAGCGGGGGGGGGAAATGAGCAGTTCTTC. Amino acid sequence: CASSPTSGLAGGGNEQFF. This chain connects TRBV7-7 to TRBJ2-1; TRBD2 aligns across 15 bases. The germline V gene encodes CDR1 SSHAT and CDR2 FNYEAQ (reference sequence). The CDR3 is made up of 18 amino acids.

The count of this clone is one. The chain recombines TRBV7-2 with TRBJ2-7; D is possibly TRBD2 (6 bases). From germline, CDR1 is SGHTA and CDR2 FQGNSA. Trimming pared 2 bases from V and 3 bases from J, leaving 11 bases between. This CDR3 is built from 14 residues. CDR3: CASSLRLVSYEQYF. In nucleotides, the CDR3 is TGTGCCAGCAGCTTACGACTAGTCAGCTACGAGCAGTACTTC.

V gene TRBV19 combines with J gene TRBJ2-7; 7 bases agree with TRBD1. Germline CDR1 LNHDA, CDR2 SQIVND (reference sequence). The junction had 11 bases not matched to a gene; V was cut back by 7 bases and J by 2 bases. The CDR3 is made up of 15 amino acids. The DNA of the CDR3 is TGTGCCAGTATTCGAGGGGGCGGTCGGGCCTACGAGCAGTACTTC. Translation gives CASIRGGGRAYEQYF.